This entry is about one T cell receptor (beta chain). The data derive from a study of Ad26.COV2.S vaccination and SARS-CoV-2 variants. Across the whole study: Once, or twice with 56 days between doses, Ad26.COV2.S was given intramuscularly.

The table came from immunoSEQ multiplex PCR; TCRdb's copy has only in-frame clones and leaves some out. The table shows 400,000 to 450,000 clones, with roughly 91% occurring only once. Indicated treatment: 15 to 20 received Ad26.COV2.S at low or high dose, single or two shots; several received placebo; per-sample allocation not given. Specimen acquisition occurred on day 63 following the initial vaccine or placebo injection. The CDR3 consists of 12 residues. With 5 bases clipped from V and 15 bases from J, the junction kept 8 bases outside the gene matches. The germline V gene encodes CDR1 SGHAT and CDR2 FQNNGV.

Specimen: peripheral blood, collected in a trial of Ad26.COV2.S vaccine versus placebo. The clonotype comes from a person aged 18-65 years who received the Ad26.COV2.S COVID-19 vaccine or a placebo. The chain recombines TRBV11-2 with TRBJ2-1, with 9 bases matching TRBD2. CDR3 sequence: CASSITSGFRFF. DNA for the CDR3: TGTGCCAGCAGCATCACTAGCGGGTTTAGGTTCTTC.